This entry describes one T cell receptor beta chain. The antigen is not known. CDR3 length: 11 residues. The V gene lost 4 bases and the J gene lost 8 bases, with 6 bases spanning the gap. Germline CDR1 reads SEHNR; CDR2 reads FQNEAQ (reference sequence). This specimen belongs to a study of CD8+CD57+ T cells in acquired aplastic anemia. Study details: Each DNA sample taken from sorted CD4+ and CD8+ cells came to about 3.2 ug on average. Study-wide results and limits: It was found that twenty-nine CD8+ CDR3 sequences were shared between patients and controls. With respect to CD8+ Simpson's diversity, patients and controls did not differ significantly.

Researchers used genomic DNA as the template to profile TCR beta VDJ and CDR3. TCRdb reprocessed the reads via MiXCR and lists one record per CDR3 protein. This sample carries approximately 45,000 distinct CDR3 sequences, roughly 69% of them seen once, and the ten largest clones take around 36%. Sequenced material: sorted CD4+, CD8+, or CD8+CD57+ T cells (not recorded which) from PBMCs. The chain recombines TRBV7-9 with TRBJ2-1; tentative D call: TRBD2 (5 bases). The clonotype originates from a human donor in good health, serving as a control. The CDR3 DNA reads TGTGCCAGCAGCTCGGGGTATGAGCAGTTCTTC. Its protein is CASSSGYEQFF.